This passage covers 26 T cell receptor beta chains from one sample sequenced in a study of blood T cell repertoires in COVID-19. Measured with immunoSEQ multiplex PCR; TCRdb has only the in-frame clones, and not every one. Seen here are roughly 43,000 clones, 89% observed once, and the top ten hold 15% to 17%. Sequencing was carried out using peripheral blood. The receptors were gathered from a man aged 65 to 79 with active COVID-19.

The chain couples TRBV12-3 or TRBV12-4 to TRBJ1-5; the D gene is possibly TRBD1 (5 bases). This CDR3 comprises 13 residues. The V end lost 5 bases, the J end lost 4 bases, and 9 bases lay between the germline ends. Here the CDR3 DNA reads TGTGCCAGCAGTCTCCAGGGTAATCAGCCCCAGCATTTT. It is translated as CASSLQGNQPQHF.

This chain uses TRBV7-2 with TRBJ1-3; no definite D call. Germline V CDR1 and CDR2: SGHTA, FQGNSA. V shed 2 bases and J shed 8 bases, with 10 bases lying between them. This CDR3 is built from 13 residues. CDR3: CASSLSYGDTIYF. The CDR3 nucleotides read TGTGCCAGCAGCTTAAGTTACGGAGACACCATATATTTT.

This rearrangement joins TRBV5-6 to TRBJ2-5, with 7 bases that match TRBD2. This CDR3 region has 14 residues. Germline V CDR1 and CDR2: SGHDT, YYEEEE. The V gene end was trimmed by 1 base and the J gene end by 5 bases; junction bases not matched to a gene: 5. The CDR3 sequence is CASSLLAGVETQYF. CDR3 coding DNA: TGTGCCAGCAGCTTGCTGGCGGGGGTGGAGACCCAGTACTTC. Full variable domain (rest looked up from reference TRBV5-6 and TRBJ2-5): DAGVTQSPTHLIKTRGQQVTLRCSPKSGHDTVSWYQQALGQGPQFIFQYYEEEERQRGNFPDRFSGHQFPNYSSELNVNALLLGDSALYLCASSLLAGVETQYFGPGTRLLVL.

V gene TRBV5-1 combines with J gene TRBJ1-4, with D possibly matching TRBD1 (6 bases). The CDR3 extends over 15 amino acids. V lost 4 bases to trimming and J lost 1 base, with 11 bases between them. Germline V gene sequence: CDR1 SGHRS, CDR2 YFSETQ. The CDR3 bases are TGCGCCAGCAGCGCAATAGGGGGAACTAATGAAAAACTGTTTTTT. Translation: CASSAIGGTNEKLFF.

About this clone: An end of the junction does not agree with germline; a read error may underlie this. This chain joins TRBV20-1 and TRBJ2-7; the D gene is possibly TRBD2 (6 bases). CDR1 and CDR2 from the germline V gene are DFQATT and SNEGSKA (reference sequence). CDR3 length: 11 residues. CDR3 region: CSASYGGTASF. For the CDR3, the DNA is TGCAGTGCTAGCTATGGAGGGACCGCCAGCTTC.

This chain connects TRBV28 to TRBJ1-6; D is ambiguous. CDR1 MDHEN and CDR2 SYDVKM come from the germline V gene. The V end lost 2 bases, the J end lost 7 bases, and 12 bases lay between the germline ends. The CDR3 sequence is 15 residues long. The DNA of the CDR3 is TGTGCCAGCAGTTTAATCGGTGGGAGGAATTCACCCCTCCACTTT. This codes for CASSLIGGRNSPLHF.

This sequence joins TRBV28 and TRBJ2-7; TRBD2 matches at 13 bases. Germline trimming cut 6 bases from V and 3 bases from J; bases unmatched to any gene: 5. The CDR3 is made up of 15 amino acids. Germline values: CDR1 MDHEN, CDR2 SYDVKM. As DNA, the CDR3 is TGTGCCAGCAGCCTAGGGACTAGCGGGGTCTACGAGCAGTACTTC. Protein product: CASSLGTSGVYEQYF.

The chain combines TRBV15 with TRBJ2-5; D perhaps matches TRBD1 (6 bases). Germline-derived CDR1 and CDR2 are LNHNV and YYDKDF (reference sequence). The CDR3 spans 16 residues. V gave up 0 bases and J gave up 2 bases, with 13 bases separating them. In DNA, the CDR3 is TGTGCCACCAGCAGAGATATAACCGGACAGCAAGAGACCCAGTACTTC. Translation gives CATSRDITGQQETQYF.

This sequence joins TRBV7-9 and TRBJ2-1; D gene uncertain. The V end lost 1 base, the J end lost 9 bases, and 7 bases lay between the germline ends. This CDR3 region has 12 residues. Germline-derived CDR1 and CDR2 are SEHNR and FQNEAQ (reference sequence). The CDR3 spells CASSLVSVEQFF. The DNA for the CDR3 is TGTGCCAGCAGCTTAGTATCGGTTGAGCAGTTCTTC.

V gene TRBV7-9 combines with J gene TRBJ2-5; TRBD2 agrees at 7 bases. J lost 0 bases, V lost 4 bases, and 8 bases had no gene match. Germline values: CDR1 SEHNR, CDR2 FQNEAQ (reference sequence). CDR3 length: 16 residues. The CDR3 is CASSSPPAGNQETQYF. The CDR3 bases are TGTGCCAGCAGCTCCCCCCCAGCGGGGAACCAAGAGACCCAGTACTTC.

The rearrangement joins TRBV6-2 or TRBV6-3 to TRBJ2-7; tentatively, D is TRBD1 (6 bases). CDR3 length equals 15 residues. Per germline, CDR1 MNHEY and CDR2 SVGEGT. With 5 bases removed from V and 0 bases from J, the gap between germline ends came to 14 bases. The chain's CDR3 is CASSTETGLSYEQYF. CDR3 nucleotides: TGTGCCAGCAGTACCGAGACAGGACTCTCCTACGAGCAGTACTTC.

This clone was detected only a few times. This chain joins TRBV7-2 and TRBJ2-7; a possible D gene is TRBD2 (5 bases). The CDR3 totals 14 residues. The germline V and J ends were trimmed by 5 bases and 6 bases, with 17 bases remaining between them. Germline CDR1 is SGHTA and CDR2 is FQGNSA. The CDR3 spells CASSTDSAGSEQYF. The CDR3 DNA reads TGTGCCAGCAGCACGGACTCTGCGGGTTCCGAGCAGTACTTC.

This chain joins TRBV6-5 and TRBJ1-2, with D tentatively TRBD1 (6 bases). Germline CDR1 is MNHEY and CDR2 is SVGAGI. Trimming cost V 7 bases and J 4 bases, with 13 bases left between them. CDR3 length: 13 residues. The CDR3 is CASKLGGPYGYTF. CDR3 bases: TGTGCCAGCAAATTGGGGGGGCCCTATGGCTACACCTTC.

This sequence joins TRBV12-3 or TRBV12-4 and TRBJ1-2; D gene ambiguous. V was cut by 5 bases and J by 3 bases, with 10 bases left in between. The CDR3 totals 13 residues. CDR3 nucleotides: TGTGCCAGCAGTGGCCAAGGAGACTATGGCTACACCTTC. It encodes CASSGQGDYGYTF.

This clone was found once. For the CDR3, the DNA is TGTGCCAGCAGCGCTGGACAGGGGGGGAATCAGCCCCAGCATTTT. It yields the protein CASSAGQGGNQPQHF. The V and J genes are TRBV5-8 and TRBJ1-5; 10 nucleotides agree with TRBD1. In germline, CDR1 is SGHTS, CDR2 YDEGEE. The CDR3 has 15 amino acids. J was trimmed by 4 bases and V by 4 bases; bases with no gene match: 5.

V is TRBV19 and J is TRBJ2-2; 9 bases line up with TRBD2. This CDR3 is built from 20 residues. The J segment lost 3 bases and the V segment lost 2 bases, leaving 16 bases of the junction unmatched. Germline CDR1 LNHDA, CDR2 SQIVND (reference sequence). The CDR3 loop is CASSIFYVVAGVADTGELFF. The CDR3 DNA is TGTGCCAGTAGTATATTTTACGTGGTAGCGGGGGTGGCTGACACCGGGGAGCTGTTTTTT.

This sequence joins TRBV4-3 and TRBJ2-5, with TRBD1 identical over 10 bases. V was pared by 0 bases and J by 5 bases, with 6 bases of the junction left unmatched. The CDR3 consists of 16 residues. Germline values: CDR1 LGHNA, CDR2 YSLEER. The CDR3 sequence is CASSQDLGQGTETQYF. The CDR3 coding sequence is TGCGCCAGCAGCCAAGATTTGGGACAGGGGACGGAGACCCAGTACTTC.

The rearrangement joins TRBV7-2 to TRBJ1-1, with D tentatively TRBD1 (5 bases). The CDR3 runs to 15 residues. With 0 bases removed from V and 4 bases from J, the gap between germline ends came to 12 bases. Germline V gives CDR1 SGHTA, CDR2 FQGNSA. The CDR3: CASSLASRGGTEAFF. DNA of the CDR3: TGTGCCAGCAGCTTAGCGTCAAGGGGCGGCACTGAAGCTTTCTTT.

CDR3 region: CASSLTSGPDYEQYF. In DNA, the CDR3 is TGTGCCAGCAGCTTAACGTCAGGGCCGGACTACGAGCAGTACTTC. The chain joins TRBV7-3 to TRBJ2-7, with D possibly TRBD1 on 5 matching bases. The V gene lost 0 bases and the J gene lost 3 bases, with 12 bases spanning the gap. CDR1 and CDR2 (germline): SGHTA, FQGTGA. The CDR3 is made up of 15 amino acids.

This sequence joins TRBV3-1 (or the pseudogene TRBV3-2) and TRBJ2-1; tentative D call: TRBD2 (7 bases). This CDR3 region has 16 residues. The germline V gene encodes CDR1 LGHDT and CDR2 YNNKEL (reference sequence). Between the trimmed V and J ends, which lost 0 bases and 5 bases, there was a span of 14 bases. The CDR3 DNA follows: TGTGCCAGCAGCCAAGAAAGGGGGGGGCACCACAATGAGCAGTTCTTC. Encoded protein: CASSQERGGHHNEQFF.

The rearrangement uses TRBV5-6 and TRBJ2-3; D is ambiguous. Germline V gene data show CDR1 as SGHDT and CDR2 as YYEEEE. V was clipped by 0 bases and J by 0 bases, with 8 bases between them. The CDR3 length is 15 residues. The CDR3 protein is CASSLGLKSTDTQYF. In DNA, the CDR3 is TGTGCCAGCAGCTTGGGGCTGAAGAGCACAGATACGCAGTATTTT.

This chain links TRBV7-8 with TRBJ2-3; no firm D call. The CDR3 extends over 15 amino acids. With 2 bases removed from V and 0 bases from J, the gap between germline ends came to 9 bases. From germline, CDR1 is SGHVS and CDR2 FQNEAQ. The CDR3 protein is CASSLFGQSTDTQYF. The CDR3 DNA reads as TGTGCCAGCAGCTTATTTGGGCAAAGCACAGATACGCAGTATTTT.

The CDR3 nucleotides read TGCAGCGTTGAAGATCGAAACGACAATAACTATGGCTACACCTTC. As protein: CSVEDRNDNNYGYTF. The V and J genes are TRBV29-1 and TRBJ1-2; D is uncertain. This CDR3 spans 15 amino acids. Per the germline V gene, CDR1 is SQVTM and CDR2 is ANQGSEA. With 0 bases removed from V and 1 base from J, the gap between germline ends came to 12 bases.

The chain combines TRBV6-5 with TRBJ2-5; 11 bases map to TRBD2. The CDR3 contains 15 residues. The V segment lost 5 bases and the J segment 9 bases; nucleotides outside the gene matches: 11. Germline-derived CDR1 and CDR2 are MNHEY and SVGAGI. CDR3 region: CASSTGLAEVGAQYF. The CDR3 DNA is TGTGCCAGCAGTACGGGACTAGCGGAGGTGGGGGCCCAGTACTTC.

This clone appeared once. The CDR3 region is CASSASWEFPKGPQHF. The CDR3 nucleotides read TGTGCCAGCAGTGCTAGCTGGGAGTTCCCAAAAGGACCCCAGCATTTT. V is TRBV2 and J is TRBJ1-5; D not resolved. Germline CDR1 reads SNHLY; CDR2 reads FYNNEI. The CDR3 runs to 16 residues. V shed 4 bases and J shed 10 bases, with 23 bases lying between them. Supplemented by reference TRBV2 and TRBJ1-5, the full variable domain reads EPEVTQTPSHQVTQMGQEVILRCVPISNHLYFYWYRQILGQKVEFLVSFYNNEISEKSEIFDDQFSVERPDGSNFTLKIRSTKLEDSAMYFCASSASWEFPKGPQHFGDGTRLSIL.

With regard to this clone: Germline is not matched at one junction end, which may reflect a read error. The V and J genes are TRBV12-3 or TRBV12-4 and TRBJ2-3; 7 bases line up with TRBD1. This CDR3 has 13 residues. The CDR3 loop reads CASRLGQADTQYF. The CDR3 DNA follows: TGTGCCAGCAGGTTAGGACAGGCCGATACGCAGTATTTT.